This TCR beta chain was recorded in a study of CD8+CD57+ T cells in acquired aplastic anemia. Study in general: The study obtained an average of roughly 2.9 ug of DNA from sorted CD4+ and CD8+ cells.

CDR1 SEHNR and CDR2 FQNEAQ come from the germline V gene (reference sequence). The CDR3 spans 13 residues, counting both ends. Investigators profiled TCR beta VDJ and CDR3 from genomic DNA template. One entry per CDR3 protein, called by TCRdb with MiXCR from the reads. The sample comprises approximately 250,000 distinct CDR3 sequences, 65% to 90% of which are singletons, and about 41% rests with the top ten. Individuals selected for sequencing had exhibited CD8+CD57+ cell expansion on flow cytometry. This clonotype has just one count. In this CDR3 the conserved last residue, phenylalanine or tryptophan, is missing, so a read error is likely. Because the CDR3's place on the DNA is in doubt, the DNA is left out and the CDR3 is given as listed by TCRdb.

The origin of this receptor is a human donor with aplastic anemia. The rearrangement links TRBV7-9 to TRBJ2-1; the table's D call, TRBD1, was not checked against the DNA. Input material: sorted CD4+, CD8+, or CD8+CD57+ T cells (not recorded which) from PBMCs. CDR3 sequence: CASSRGVLRSGYT.